The 20 T cell receptor beta chains in this list originate from one sample, sequenced in a study of blood T cell repertoires in COVID-19. Using immunoSEQ multiplex PCR, the repertoire was profiled, and TCRdb retains in-frame clones only, with some absent. This sample yields roughly 260,000 clones, of which approximately 92% are seen a single time; approximately 2.5% belongs to the top ten. The sequencing sample was made of peripheral blood. Every receptor here comes from a young adult with COVID-19, enrolled during active disease.

On this clone itself: Other DNA variants within this sample encode the same CDR3. The chain carries TRBV27 and TRBJ2-1; TRBD2 matches 12 bases. Per the germline V gene, CDR1 is MNHEY and CDR2 is SMNVEV (reference sequence). Losses at the gene ends were 5 bases for V and 4 bases for J; bases not matched to a gene: 3. CDR3 length: 15 amino acids. The CDR3 here is CASSPGTSGYNEQFF. In DNA, the CDR3 is TGTGCCAGCAGTCCGGGGACTAGCGGGTACAATGAGCAGTTCTTC.

The chain employs TRBV13 and TRBJ2-7; D is unresolved. CDR3 length: 12 residues. CDR1 is PRHDT and CDR2 is FYEKMQ in the germline V gene (reference sequence). Between the trimmed V and J ends, which lost 4 bases and 3 bases, there was a span of 7 bases. The CDR3 sequence is CASSSGLYEQYF. CDR3 nucleotides: TGTGCCAGCAGCTCAGGTCTCTACGAGCAGTACTTC.

V is TRBV7-9 and J is TRBJ1-2; perhaps TRBD1 as D (6 bases). The CDR3 runs to 13 residues. Germline V CDR1 and CDR2: SEHNR, FQNEAQ (reference sequence). Trimming shortened V by 3 bases and J by 11 bases, and 16 bases separated the two germline ends. CDR3 residues: CASSFPGDVVYTF. The CDR3 DNA is TGTGCCAGCAGCTTCCCAGGGGATGTTGTTTACACCTTC.

CDR3 region: CASSQSRGTVSYEQYF. The CDR3 nucleotides are TGTGCCAGCAGCCAATCCCGCGGGACAGTCTCCTACGAGCAGTACTTC. The chain combines TRBV4-2 with TRBJ2-7; D might be TRBD1 (7 bases). CDR3 length: 16 residues. The ends were cut back, 2 bases at V and 0 bases at J, with 14 bases in the middle. Germline V lookup: CDR1 LGHNA, CDR2 YNFKEQ.

The table lists this clone with a few counts. V gene TRBV4-2 combines with J gene TRBJ2-3, with 9 positions matching TRBD2. Per the germline V gene, CDR1 is LGHNA and CDR2 is YNFKEQ. There are 13 residues in the CDR3. The ends lost 1 base at V and 15 bases at J; junction bases unmatched: 8. Here the CDR3 DNA reads TGTGCCAGCAGCCAAGGGGATAGCGGGAGCAACTATTTT. It encodes CASSQGDSGSNYF.

In DNA, the CDR3 is TGTGCCAGTAGGGAGGACTCCTATAATTCACCCCTCCACTTT. It codes for CASREDSYNSPLHF. J is TRBJ1-6 and V is TRBV19; no clear D. Germline V CDR1 and CDR2: LNHDA, SQIVND (reference sequence). This CDR3 region has 14 residues. The V end lost 6 bases, the J end lost 0 bases, and 6 bases lay between the germline ends.

The chain has TRBV7-9 and TRBJ2-7; tentative D call: TRBD1 (6 bases). Germline CDR1 reads SEHNR; CDR2 reads FQNEAQ (reference sequence). Trimming took 1 base from V and 3 from J, leaving 13 bases between them. This CDR3 is 15 amino acids long. CDR3 sequence (DNA): TGTGCCAGCAGCTTAGGGGACACCGTCTACTACGAGCAGTACTTC. Protein product: CASSLGDTVYYEQYF. Based on the CDR3 plus reference TRBV7-9 and TRBJ2-7, the full variable domain is DTGVSQNPRHKITKRGQNVTFRCDPISEHNRLYWYRQTLGQGPEFLTYFQNEAQLEKSRLLSDRFSAERPKGSFSTLEIQRTEQGDSAMYLCASSLGDTVYYEQYFGPGTRLTVT.

In its sample, this clone was seen once. The chain couples TRBV11-3 to TRBJ2-5, with TRBD2 matching over 16 bases. Germline V gene data show CDR1 as SGHNT and CDR2 as YENEEA. The CDR3 has 17 residues. J gave up 5 bases and V 5 bases, and 8 bases lay outside the gene matches. The DNA of the CDR3 is TGTGCCAGCAGCGCCGGGACTAGCGGGAGGGGTCACGAGACCCAGTACTTC. Its protein is CASSAGTSGRGHETQYF.

V and J are TRBV19 and TRBJ1-3, with D perhaps TRBD1 (6 bases). This CDR3 comprises 16 residues. Trimming took off 6 bases at V and 0 bases at J, with 15 bases between the two ends. CDR1 LNHDA and CDR2 SQIVND come from the germline V gene (reference sequence). The CDR3 protein is CASRSGTPSSGNTIYF. Here the CDR3 DNA reads TGTGCCAGTAGGTCCGGGACACCTTCCTCTGGAAACACCATATATTTT.

The rearrangement joins TRBV14 to TRBJ1-6, with TRBD1 identical over 8 bases. V lost 3 bases to trimming and J lost 8 bases; unmatched junction nucleotides: 6. This CDR3 has 15 residues. Per the germline V gene, CDR1 is SGHDN and CDR2 is FVKESK. CDR3 DNA sequence: TGTGCCAGCAGCCAGACAGGGGCTGCCGATTCACCCCTCCACTTT. This codes for CASSQTGAADSPLHF. Full variable domain (missing parts from reference TRBV14 and TRBJ1-6): EAGVTQFPSHSVIEKGQTVTLRCDPISGHDNLYWYRRVMGKEIKFLLHFVKESKQDESGMPNNRFLAERTGGTYSTLKVQPAELEDSGVYFCASSQTGAADSPLHFGNGTRLTVT.

The rearrangement joins TRBV7-2 to TRBJ1-5; D possibly corresponds to TRBD1 (6 bases). Trimming pared 5 bases from V and 1 base from J, leaving 15 bases between. Germline V gene data show CDR1 as SGHTA and CDR2 as FQGNSA. CDR3 length equals 16 residues. The CDR3 sequence is CASSETVQGSNQPQHF. The CDR3 bases are TGTGCCAGCAGCGAAACGGTGCAGGGGAGCAATCAGCCCCAGCATTTT.

The chain employs TRBV5-4 and TRBJ2-6, with 7 bases lining up with TRBD1. The length of the CDR3 is 17 residues. Trimming at V came to 3 bases and at J to 2 bases, leaving 8 bases not matched to a gene. Germline CDR1 reads SGHNT; CDR2 reads YYREEE (reference sequence). CDR3 protein: CASSSRQGRAGANVLTF. Written as DNA, the CDR3 is TGTGCCAGCAGCTCCAGACAGGGTAGAGCTGGGGCCAACGTCCTGACTTTC.

The genes are TRBV14 and TRBJ1-2, with 9 bases matching TRBD1. Trimming at V came to 3 bases and at J to 6 bases, leaving 8 bases not matched to a gene. This CDR3 is built from 15 residues. Per germline, CDR1 SGHDN and CDR2 FVKESK. DNA for the CDR3: TGTGCCAGCAGCCAGCCGGGACAGGGAGGAAATGGCTACACCTTC. This gives the protein CASSQPGQGGNGYTF.

The chain combines TRBV28 with TRBJ1-2; D not certain. The V end was cut by 0 bases, the J end by 8 bases, with 10 bases between. This CDR3 is built from 13 residues. CDR1 is MDHEN and CDR2 is SYDVKM in the germline V gene. This CDR3 reads CASSLWRRSGYTF. In DNA form, the CDR3 reads TGTGCCAGCAGTTTATGGAGGCGATCAGGCTACACCTTC.

The chain uses TRBV3-1 (or the pseudogene TRBV3-2) and TRBJ2-7, with TRBD2 matching over 9 bases. The CDR3 runs 14 residues. Germline CDR1 LGHDT, CDR2 YNNKEL (reference sequence). After removal of 4 bases from V and 3 bases from J, the junction contained 4 bases not matched to a gene. The CDR3 is CASSLTSGNYEQYF. The CDR3 nucleotides read TGTGCCAGCAGCCTGACTAGCGGTAACTACGAGCAGTACTTC.

The chain combines TRBV11-3 with TRBJ2-5, with 13 nucleotides matching TRBD2. This CDR3 contains 17 residues. J was trimmed by 3 bases and V by 4 bases; bases with no gene match: 8. From germline, CDR1 is SGHNT and CDR2 YENEEA. The CDR3 coding sequence is TGTGCCAGCAGCTCGGGAGCCGGGACTAGCGGGGAAGAGACCCAGTACTTC. It yields the protein CASSSGAGTSGEETQYF.

V usage is TRBV18 and J usage is TRBJ1-2; 8 nucleotides align to TRBD1. The V gene's germline CDR1 is KGHSH and CDR2 LQKENI. The CDR3 extends over 18 amino acids. J was trimmed by 5 bases and V by 5 bases; bases with no gene match: 19. In DNA form, the CDR3 reads TGTGCCAGCTCATCGAATCAGGGGGCCCTCGCACTACAGTATGGCTACACCTTC. Translation: CASSSNQGALALQYGYTF.

The chain joins TRBV9 to TRBJ1-1, with D perhaps TRBD1 (5 bases). Germline loops: CDR1 SGDLS, CDR2 YYNGEE. The CDR3 spans 13 residues. Trimming shortened V by 10 bases and J by 4 bases, and 17 bases separated the two germline ends. In nucleotides, the CDR3 is TGTGCCTCGGGAGCCGGGGCGCTCACTGAAGCTTTCTTT. Residues: CASGAGALTEAFF.

Only one count was recorded for this clone. CDR3 residues: CASSGSSGRESYNEQFF. The CDR3 DNA is TGTGCCAGCAGTGGATCTAGCGGGAGAGAAAGTTACAATGAGCAGTTCTTC. This chain connects TRBV25-1 to TRBJ2-1, with 10 bases identical to TRBD2. CDR1 and CDR2 from the germline V gene are MGHDK and SYGVNS. J gave up 4 bases and V 4 bases, and 10 bases lay outside the gene matches. The length of the CDR3 is 17 residues.

V and J are TRBV5-1 and TRBJ1-4; D is perhaps TRBD1 (5 bases). Between the trimmed V and J ends, which lost 0 bases and 6 bases, there was a span of 9 bases. Germline V lookup: CDR1 SGHRS, CDR2 YFSETQ. This CDR3 has 14 residues. In DNA, the CDR3 is TGCGCCAGCAGCTTGGATGGCAGGGATGAAAAACTGTTTTTT. It codes for CASSLDGRDEKLFF.